These 12 T cell receptor beta chains were all obtained from the same sample, sequenced in a study of OX40 agonist ivuxolimab in advanced cancers. Libraries were prepared by immunoSEQ multiplex PCR; TCRdb keeps only in-frame clonotypes and omits some of them. Found here are tens of thousands of clones, roughly 92% of them singletons; the top ten hold roughly 0.45%. Sequencing was performed on CD4+ or CD8+ T cells sorted from blood, taken in a trial of the OX40 agonist ivuxolimab. These receptors were collected from an adult with an advanced solid tumor such as melanoma, head and neck, liver or kidney cancer.

This chain joins TRBV2 and TRBJ2-1, with 8 bases that match TRBD1. CDR1 is SNHLY and CDR2 is FYNNEI in the germline V gene. The CDR3 length is 14 residues. The ends lost 2 bases at V and 7 bases at J; junction bases unmatched: 4. The CDR3 nucleotides read TGTGCCAGCAGTGAACAGGGGGCTATGAATGAGCAGTTCTTC. This translates into CASSEQGAMNEQFF.

The V call is TRBV4-3, the J call TRBJ2-5; TRBD2 matches 12 bases. V trimming: 5 bases; J trimming: 4 bases; junction bases outside the gene matches: 5. Germline lookup yields CDR1 LGHNA and CDR2 YSLEER. The length of the CDR3 is 15 residues. DNA for the CDR3: TGCGCCAGCAGCTCACGGGGACTAGCGGGAGAGACCCAGTACTTC. Its translation: CASSSRGLAGETQYF.

The genes are TRBV18 and TRBJ2-7; 7 nucleotides match TRBD2. The CDR3 extends over 14 amino acids. Germline V CDR1 and CDR2: KGHSH, LQKENI. Losses at the gene ends were 4 bases for V and 5 bases for J; bases not matched to a gene: 8. CDR3 sequence: CASSLGGSVHEQYF. CDR3 nucleotides: TGTGCCAGCTCACTAGGCGGGAGTGTCCACGAGCAGTACTTC.

The chain links TRBV5-6 to TRBJ2-7; D is unresolved. The CDR3 runs to 15 residues. In germline, CDR1 is SGHDT, CDR2 YYEEEE. V was cut by 0 bases and J by 0 bases, with 10 bases left in between. The CDR3 DNA follows: TGTGCCAGCAGCTTGGAAGCAATCAGCTCCTACGAGCAGTACTTC. This sequence encodes CASSLEAISSYEQYF.

The CDR3 sequence: CASSVGQGIEKLFF. The CDR3 nucleotides are TGTGCCAGCAGCGTAGGGCAGGGGATTGAAAAACTGTTTTTT. The chain is built from TRBV9 and TRBJ1-4, with D possibly matching TRBD1 (6 bases). V lost 0 bases to trimming and J lost 7 bases, with 10 bases between them. Germline V gene sequence: CDR1 SGDLS, CDR2 YYNGEE. This CDR3 has 14 residues.

This sequence joins TRBV15 and TRBJ2-5, with 8 bases fitting TRBD2. The germline V gene encodes CDR1 LNHNV and CDR2 YYDKDF (reference sequence). Trimming removed 0 bases from V and 2 bases from J; junction bases left unmatched: 8. CDR3 length: 17 amino acids. The CDR3 here is CATSREFGGRSQETQYF. As DNA, the CDR3 is TGTGCCACCAGCAGAGAATTCGGCGGGAGGAGTCAAGAGACCCAGTACTTC.

The sample holds one count of this clone. The chain uses TRBV10-3 and TRBJ2-3, with TRBD2 matching 11 bases. Trimming at V came to 10 bases and at J to 3 bases, leaving 6 bases not matched to a gene. The length of the CDR3 is 14 residues. Germline loops: CDR1 ENHRY, CDR2 SYGVKD. In DNA form, the CDR3 reads TGTGCCACGCAACTAGCGGGAGAAACAGATACGCAGTATTTT. Protein product: CATQLAGETDTQYF.

The chain joins TRBV23-1 to TRBJ2-7, with no clear D. TRBV23-1 is noted as an ORF with a role that remains uncertain. This CDR3 contains 15 residues. Trimming pared 7 bases from V and 3 bases from J, leaving 19 bases between. The CDR3 loop is CASISDGEYCYEQYF. CDR3 coding DNA: TGCGCCAGCATTTCGGACGGAGAATACTGCTACGAGCAGTACTTC.

DNA for the CDR3: TGCAGCGTTGAAGTTTTTAGCGGCTCCTACGAGCAGTACTTC. This translates into CSVEVFSGSYEQYF. The V call is TRBV29-1, the J call TRBJ2-7; D perhaps matches TRBD2 (6 bases). The V gene lost 1 base and the J gene lost 0 bases, with 10 bases spanning the gap. CDR1 and CDR2 from the germline V gene are SQVTM and ANQGSEA. This CDR3 is built from 14 residues.

Details on this clone: The sample holds other DNA sequences that translate to the same CDR3. V and J are TRBV5-1 and TRBJ2-5; D uncertain. Germline V gives CDR1 SGHRS, CDR2 YFSETQ. Trimming stripped 1 base from V and 2 bases from J, with 3 bases between. CDR3 length equals 12 residues. DNA of the CDR3: TGCGCCAGCAGCTTGACACAAGAGACCCAGTACTTC. It specifies CASSLTQETQYF.

The chain has TRBV4-1 and TRBJ2-7; the D gene is possibly TRBD1 (6 bases). CDR3 size: 16 residues. The V gene lost 2 bases and the J gene lost 1 base, with 15 bases spanning the gap. In germline, CDR1 is MGHRA, CDR2 YSYEKL. CDR3 bases: TGCGCCAGCAGCCAAATATCAACCGGGACATCCTACGAGCAGTACTTC. Translation: CASSQISTGTSYEQYF.

V and J are TRBV5-1 and TRBJ2-1; D remains ambiguous. Looked up from germline, CDR1 is SGHRS and CDR2 is YFSETQ. CDR3 length equals 16 residues. The germline V and J ends were trimmed by 7 bases and 0 bases, with 17 bases remaining between them. CDR3 DNA sequence: TGCGCCAGCTACCCAATGAGTGGTAACTCCTACAATGAGCAGTTCTTC. Translating it yields CASYPMSGNSYNEQFF.